The 30 T cell receptor beta chains below come from one sample, sequenced in a study of cytomegalovirus exposure and HLA in healthy donors. It was with 60 Vbeta and 13 Jbeta primers that the PCR ran. Profiling relied on immunoSEQ multiplex PCR, and the TCRdb table lists in-frame clones only, not all of them. This sample contains some 150,000 clones. Sequences were obtained from PBMCs. These receptors were obtained from a woman aged 18-29 years in good health and CMV-seronegative.

The J gene is TRBJ2-4, the V gene TRBV5-1, with 9 bases aligning to TRBD1. Germline lookup yields CDR1 SGHRS and CDR2 YFSETQ. V lost 0 bases and J lost 0; bases outside the gene matches: 7. The CDR3 runs to 18 residues. The CDR3 protein is CASSLDGTGMIAKNIQYF. The DNA of the CDR3 is TGCGCCAGCAGCTTGGACGGGACAGGGATGATAGCCAAAAACATTCAGTACTTC.

The CDR3 nucleotides are TGTGCCAGCAGGGGACAGGGGGGGGAAAAACTGTTTTTT. Its protein product is CASRGQGGEKLFF. The chain recombines TRBV6-1 with TRBJ1-4; TRBD1 matches at 11 bases. With V trimmed by 6 bases and J by 8 bases, 2 bases remained unmatched. Germline V gene sequence: CDR1 MNHNS, CDR2 SASEGT. The length of the CDR3 is 13 residues.

V and J are TRBV19 and TRBJ1-5; no clear D. Trimming pared 1 base from V and 4 bases from J, leaving 11 bases between. CDR3 length equals 15 residues. Germline values: CDR1 LNHDA, CDR2 SQIVND (reference sequence). CDR3 sequence: CASSIVVAGNQPQHF. For the CDR3, the DNA is TGTGCCAGTAGTATAGTAGTCGCGGGAAATCAGCCCCAGCATTTT.

The rearrangement links TRBV11-2 to TRBJ2-1; TRBD2 matches 9 bases. Trimming at V came to 8 bases and at J to 6 bases, leaving 23 bases not matched to a gene. CDR3 length: 19 amino acids. Per germline, CDR1 SGHAT and CDR2 FQNNGV. The CDR3 nucleotides read TGTGCCAGCCGAGCAGGCGGGGCTAGCGGGAATGGGAAGCTCAATGAGCAGTTCTTC. Amino acid sequence: CASRAGGASGNGKLNEQFF. Looking up the rest from reference TRBV11-2 and TRBJ2-1 gives the full variable domain: EAGVAQSPRYKIIEKRQSVAFWCNPISGHATLYWYQQILGQGPKLLIQFQNNGVVDDSQLPKDRFSAERLKGVDSTLKIQPAKLEDSAVYLCASRAGGASGNGKLNEQFFGPGTRLTVL.

This rearrangement joins TRBV5-1 to TRBJ2-5; D gene uncertain. The CDR3 is made up of 13 amino acids. Trimming cost V 5 bases and J 5 bases, with 13 bases left between them. The germline CDR1 and CDR2 sequences are SGHRS and YFSETQ. The CDR3, as DNA: TGCGCCAGCAGATCTGATCCGAGGGAGACCCAGTACTTC. Translated, it gives CASRSDPRETQYF.

The V gene is TRBV10-2, the J gene TRBJ2-3, with unresolved D. The CDR3 length is 14 residues. Germline loops: CDR1 WSHSY, CDR2 SAAADI. Deletions cut 2 bases from V and 5 bases from J, with 11 bases between. CDR3 DNA sequence: TGCGCCAGCAGTGAGCCATATCGACTAGATACGCAGTATTTT. Protein product: CASSEPYRLDTQYF.

This chain joins TRBV7-8 and TRBJ2-7; D is possibly TRBD2 (6 bases). This CDR3 has 14 residues. Looked up from germline, CDR1 is SGHVS and CDR2 is FQNEAQ. V was clipped by 1 base and J by 4 bases, with 11 bases between them. The CDR3 DNA is TGTGCCAGCAGCTTAGGTAGGAGCGGGTACGAGCAGTACGTC. Residues: CASSLGRSGYEQYV.

The V call is TRBV7-6, the J call TRBJ2-7; D is possibly TRBD2 (6 bases). The germline gives CDR1 SGHVS, CDR2 FNYEAQ. This CDR3 comprises 14 residues. Trimming took off 5 bases at V and 6 bases at J, with 17 bases between the two ends. The CDR3: CASSPSPGVAEQYV. CDR3 bases: TGTGCCAGCAGCCCCTCGCCGGGGGTTGCCGAGCAGTACGTC.

The chain has TRBV5-1 and TRBJ2-3; D might be TRBD1 (5 bases). With 0 bases removed from V and 4 bases from J, the gap between germline ends came to 12 bases. Germline CDR1 is SGHRS and CDR2 is YFSETQ. The CDR3 loop spans 15 amino acids. CDR3 sequence (DNA): TGCGCCAGCAGCTTGGCGGTTCTGGGGCCAGATACGCAGTATTTT. Encoded protein: CASSLAVLGPDTQYF.

The chain joins TRBV30 to TRBJ1-1; D call uncertain. Trimming left V 4 bases short and J 2 bases short, with 11 bases between. Germline CDR1 and CDR2: GTSNPN and SVGIG (reference sequence). This CDR3 contains 13 residues. The CDR3 loop reads CAWTREVNTEAFF. The DNA for the CDR3 is TGTGCCTGGACCCGCGAGGTCAACACTGAAGCTTTCTTT.

V is TRBV5-6 and J is TRBJ2-3; 9 bases fit TRBD2. The CDR3 extends over 16 amino acids. Germline CDR1 reads SGHDT; CDR2 reads YYEEEE. With 4 bases clipped from V and 0 bases from J, the junction kept 6 bases outside the gene matches. The DNA for the CDR3 is TGTGCCAGCAGCGACATAACTAGCGGGAGCACAGATACGCAGTATTTT. It codes for CASSDITSGSTDTQYF.

The CDR3 is CARRPGQKDYEQYF. CDR3 sequence (DNA): TGTGCCAGGAGACCGGGACAGAAAGACTACGAGCAGTACTTC. The chain joins TRBV7-9 to TRBJ2-7, with 7 bases aligning to TRBD1. The length of the CDR3 is 14 residues. The V and J ends lost 9 bases and 3 bases, in that order; junction bases with no gene match: 11. CDR1 SEHNR and CDR2 FQNEAQ come from the germline V gene (reference sequence).

The V and J genes are TRBV19 and TRBJ1-5; no definite D call. In germline, CDR1 is LNHDA, CDR2 SQIVND (reference sequence). V was clipped by 7 bases and J by 7 bases, with 17 bases between them. The CDR3 has 14 residues. The CDR3 loop reads CASTQAAGWQPQHF. The CDR3 region has the DNA TGTGCCAGTACCCAAGCTGCGGGTTGGCAGCCCCAGCATTTT. Complete variable domain (other parts from reference TRBV19 and TRBJ1-5): DGGITQSPKYLFRKEGQNVTLSCEQNLNHDAMYWYRQDPGQGLRLIYYSQIVNDFQKGDIAEGYSVSREKKESFPLTVTSAQKNPTAFYLCASTQAAGWQPQHFGDGTRLSIL.

The V call is TRBV5-1, the J call TRBJ2-5; 7 positions agree with TRBD1. Per the germline V gene, CDR1 is SGHRS and CDR2 is YFSETQ. This CDR3 has 12 amino acids. After removal of 6 bases from V and 2 bases from J, the junction contained 1 base not matched to a gene. The CDR3 reads CASNRGQETQYF. The CDR3 DNA reads TGCGCCAGCAACAGGGGACAAGAGACCCAGTACTTC. Variable domain in full (rest from reference TRBV5-1 and TRBJ2-5): KAGVTQTPRYLIKTRGQQVTLSCSPISGHRSVSWYQQTPGQGLQFLFEYFSETQRNKGNFPGRFSGRQFSNSRSEMNVSTLELGDSALYLCASNRGQETQYFGPGTRLLVL.

This chain joins TRBV19 and TRBJ1-1; weak D call: TRBD1 (6 bases). CDR1 is LNHDA and CDR2 is SQIVND in the germline V gene (reference sequence). V lost 2 bases and J 0 bases, leaving 10 bases between the germline ends. This CDR3 has 15 amino acids. This CDR3 reads CASSIRDILNTEAFF. CDR3 coding DNA: TGTGCCAGTAGTATAAGGGACATCTTGAACACTGAAGCTTTCTTT.

CDR3 coding DNA: TGTGCCAGTTCGACTAGCAGAACCTACAATGAGCAGTTCTTC. Protein product: CASSTSRTYNEQFF. The chain couples TRBV2 to TRBJ2-1, with TRBD2 matching 7 bases. Germline V gene sequence: CDR1 SNHLY, CDR2 FYNNEI. The CDR3 covers 14 residues. With 9 bases clipped from V and 2 bases from J, the junction kept 7 bases outside the gene matches.

The rearrangement links TRBV21-1 to TRBJ2-7; TRBD1, as called in the table, went unchecked against the DNA. TRBV21-1 represents a pseudogene. The CDR3 extends over 15 amino acids. The CDR3 sequence is CASSKRDRVIYEQYV. The CDR3 DNA reads as TGTGCCAGCAGCAAACGGGACAGGGTCATCTACGAGCAGTACGTC.

The CDR3 DNA reads as TGTGCCATTGGTGGGAGCTCTGGAAACACCATATATTTT. It yields the protein CAIGGSSGNTIYF. The genes are TRBV7-8 and TRBJ1-3; D not resolved. V was cut by 10 bases and J by 0 bases, with 10 bases left in between. The CDR3 runs to 13 residues. Germline V gives CDR1 SGHVS, CDR2 FQNEAQ.

The genes are TRBV7-9 and TRBJ2-2; the D gene is possibly TRBD2 (5 bases). Germline V lookup: CDR1 SEHNR, CDR2 FQNEAQ (reference sequence). The CDR3 length is 14 residues. The V gene lost 5 bases and the J gene lost 4 bases, with 11 bases spanning the gap. CDR3 sequence: CASSGPGVTGELFF. In DNA, the CDR3 is TGTGCCAGCAGCGGGCCCGGGGTCACCGGGGAGCTGTTTTTT.

This chain connects TRBV11-3 to TRBJ1-1, with 11 positions matching TRBD1. Looked up from germline, CDR1 is SGHNT and CDR2 is YENEEA. After removal of 5 bases from V and 5 bases from J, the junction contained 10 bases not matched to a gene. CDR3 length: 16 residues. The CDR3 sequence: CASSPPRTGGATEAFF. CDR3 bases: TGTGCCAGCAGCCCTCCCCGGACAGGGGGCGCGACTGAAGCTTTCTTT.

The rearrangement links TRBV7-9 to TRBJ2-1; the D gene is possibly TRBD2 (5 bases). The CDR3 extends over 14 amino acids. Trimming took 4 bases from V and 9 from J, leaving 16 bases between them. CDR1 is SEHNR and CDR2 is FQNEAQ in the germline V gene (reference sequence). The CDR3 here is CASSSLAARREQFF. CDR3 DNA: TGTGCCAGCAGCTCGCTAGCAGCGAGGCGTGAGCAGTTCTTC.

The chain combines TRBV4-2 with TRBJ2-2, with D maybe TRBD2 (5 bases). Germline-derived CDR1 and CDR2 are LGHNA and YNFKEQ. The germline V and J ends were trimmed by 0 bases and 2 bases, with 16 bases remaining between them. This CDR3 contains 18 residues. The CDR3 is CASSQDRLVGINTGELFF. The CDR3 DNA reads as TGTGCCAGCAGCCAAGATAGGTTGGTCGGGATCAACACCGGGGAGCTGTTTTTT.

This rearrangement joins TRBV4-3 to TRBJ1-2; possible D gene TRBD1, 6 bases. The CDR3 contains 14 residues. Trimming took 1 base from V and 8 from J, leaving 14 bases between them. Germline CDR1 LGHNA, CDR2 YSLEER. The CDR3 region has the DNA TGCGCCAGCAGCCAAGGGGACAACTCTATGGGCTACACCTTC. This gives the protein CASSQGDNSMGYTF.

The CDR3 coding sequence is TGTGCCAGCAGTGGGGACAGCCCCTTCACTGAAGCTTTCTTT. Its translation: CASSGDSPFTEAFF. The V and J genes are TRBV2 and TRBJ1-1; 7 nucleotides line up with TRBD1. V shed 4 bases and J 4 bases; nucleotides not matched to a gene: 6. CDR1 and CDR2 from the germline V gene are SNHLY and FYNNEI. This CDR3 comprises 14 residues.

Here the CDR3 DNA reads TGTGCCAGCAGCCCCCGGACTAGCGGCACAGATACGCAGTATTTT. This encodes CASSPRTSGTDTQYF. The V call is TRBV7-9, the J call TRBJ2-3; 9 bases are a match to TRBD2. This CDR3 is built from 15 residues. V shed 5 bases and J 1 base; nucleotides not matched to a gene: 4. Looked up from germline, CDR1 is SEHNR and CDR2 is FQNEAQ (reference sequence). The complete variable domain, with remaining parts taken from reference TRBV7-9 and TRBJ2-3, reads DTGVSQNPRHKITKRGQNVTFRCDPISEHNRLYWYRQTLGQGPEFLTYFQNEAQLEKSRLLSDRFSAERPKGSFSTLEIQRTEQGDSAMYLCASSPRTSGTDTQYFGPGTRLTVL.

V is TRBV7-8 and J is TRBJ2-7; TRBD1 is a possible D gene (6 bases). The CDR3 totals 13 residues. V was pared by 3 bases and J by 6 bases, with 12 bases between. Per germline, CDR1 SGHVS and CDR2 FQNEAQ. CDR3 protein: CASSFSTGLEQYF. In DNA form, the CDR3 reads TGTGCCAGCAGCTTCAGTACAGGGCTCGAGCAGTACTTC.

This chain joins TRBV6-5 and TRBJ1-6; 8 bases line up with TRBD1. Germline V lookup: CDR1 MNHEY, CDR2 SVGAGI. This CDR3 spans 15 amino acids. V lost 8 bases, J lost 9 bases, and 12 bases stayed unmatched. CDR3: CASSNIQGAGSPLHF. CDR3 DNA: TGTGCCAGCTCTAACATTCAGGGGGCTGGTTCACCCCTCCACTTT.

The gene calls are TRBV5-6 and TRBJ2-5; 10 nucleotides align to TRBD2. TRBJ2-7 explains the end of the DNA better; the J call may be wrong. CDR3 length equals 13 residues. Germline-derived CDR1 and CDR2 are SGHDT and YYEEEE. Here the CDR3 reads CASSRTSGYEQYF. The CDR3 bases are TGTGCCAGCAGCAGGACTAGCGGCTACGAGCAGTACTTC.

The chain carries TRBV7-9 and TRBJ1-2, with TRBD1 matching over 7 bases. The CDR3 covers 13 residues. Per germline, CDR1 SEHNR and CDR2 FQNEAQ (reference sequence). V gave up 4 bases and J gave up 8 bases; unmatched junction bases: 7. The CDR3 DNA is TGTGCCAGCAGCTCCGGGACAGAAAGAGGCTACACCTTC. This encodes CASSSGTERGYTF.

The rearrangement joins TRBV9 to TRBJ2-1; a possible D gene is TRBD2 (6 bases). The germline gives CDR1 SGDLS, CDR2 YYNGEE. The V end lost 0 bases, the J end lost 6 bases, and 10 bases lay between the germline ends. This CDR3 has 14 residues. The CDR3 sequence is CASSVGLVSNEQFF. CDR3 DNA: TGTGCCAGCAGCGTAGGACTAGTAAGCAATGAGCAGTTCTTC.